Listed below are T cell receptor beta chains from one sample, sequenced in a study of blood T cells in healthy people across ages. TCRdb redid the calling of the 5' RACE reads with MiXCR, one entry per CDR3 protein. Among hundreds of thousands of distinct CDR3 sequences listed, under 40% were seen once. The sequencing input was blood. The source is a man younger than 30 in good health. Each CDR3 is given with its conserved first and last residue. The order of the fields is CDR3 length, V gene, J gene, CDR3 protein.

length: 14
V: TRBV25-1
J: TRBJ2-1
CDR3: CASSEVQGYNEQFF

length: 14
V: TRBV20-1
J: TRBJ2-1
CDR3: CSADGLAGVNEQFF

length: 16
V: TRBV27
J: TRBJ2-1
CDR3: CASSPWRPGSYNEQFF

length: 15
V: TRBV6-2/TRBV6-3
J: TRBJ1-2
CDR3: CASSRGTELNYGYTF

length: 15
V: TRBV6-5
J: TRBJ2-5
CDR3: CASSSRDSFVETQYF

length: 19
V: TRBV27
J: TRBJ2-1
CDR3: CASSLSGLAGADSYNEQFF

length: 14
V: TRBV20-1
J: TRBJ2-4
CDR3: CSARAFAEVNIQYF

length: 16
V: TRBV5-1
J: TRBJ2-5
CDR3: CASSSRGQGGLETQYF

length: 14
V: TRBV6-6
J: TRBJ2-3
CDR3: CASSYASQEDTQYF

length: 14
V: TRBV6-5
J: TRBJ1-5
CDR3: CASSSTGGRQPQHF

length: 13
V: TRBV12-3/TRBV12-4
J: TRBJ2-3
CDR3: CASGPHIADTQYF

length: 16
V: TRBV12-3/TRBV12-4
J: TRBJ2-6
CDR3: CASSLGGVSGANVLTF

length: 15
V: TRBV5-1
J: .
CDR3: CASRPGGSSYNEQYF

length: 21
V: TRBV4-2
J: TRBJ2-5
CDR3: CASSQFYSPGLAGELQETQYF

length: 14
V: TRBV15
J: TRBJ2-5
CDR3: CATSRQQYQETQYF

length: 14
V: TRBV3-1
J: TRBJ2-5
CDR3: CASSQEWAQETQYF

length: 15
V: TRBV28
J: .
CDR3: CASRNLIQNGETQYF

length: 12
V: TRBV6-1
J: TRBJ2-7
CDR3: CASSDVGYEQYF

length: 16
V: TRBV6-6
J: TRBJ1-1
CDR3: CASSYRDRGANTEAFF

length: 15
V: TRBV6-5
J: TRBJ1-5
CDR3: CTSSPVLGPNQPQHF

length: 11
V: TRBV12-3/TRBV12-4
J: TRBJ2-3
CDR3: CATSFLDTQYF

length: 15
V: TRBV7-6
J: TRBJ1-1
CDR3: CASSPQEVLNTEAFF

length: 15
V: TRBV3-1
J: TRBJ2-5
CDR3: CANSLNPGAGETQYF

length: 14
V: TRBV25-1
J: TRBJ2-1
CDR3: CASSTDRLVNEQFF

length: 12
V: TRBV12-3/TRBV12-4
J: TRBJ2-5
CDR3: CAGRDGTGEQYF

length: 13
V: TRBV20-1
J: .
CDR3: CSATKSSYNEQYF

length: 16
V: TRBV28
J: TRBJ1-1
CDR3: CASRPQAGPGNTEAFF

length: 16
V: TRBV9
J: TRBJ2-1
CDR3: CASSVEGQGSYNEQFF

length: 16
V: TRBV21-1
J: TRBJ2-7
CDR3: CASSKASRGGNYEQYF

length: 15
V: TRBV29-1
J: TRBJ2-5
CDR3: CSVEEGSLIGETQYF

length: 13
V: TRBV4-3
J: TRBJ2-1
CDR3: CASSLSQKGEQFF

length: 14
V: TRBV10-3
J: TRBJ2-7
CDR3: CAISDGAVSYEQYF

length: 16
V: TRBV20-1
J: TRBJ2-7
CDR3: CSARDRGFSSYNEQYF

length: 13
V: TRBV20-1
J: TRBJ2-7
CDR3: CSARGTSTYEQYF

length: 17
V: TRBV20-1
J: TRBJ1-5
CDR3: CSARDSPGMVGNQPQHF

length: 13
V: TRBV27
J: TRBJ2-7
CDR3: CASRRLASYEQYF

length: 14
V: TRBV5-6
J: .
CDR3: CASSATQGRVTQYF

length: 15
V: TRBV7-3
J: TRBJ2-1
CDR3: CASRTSGGNYNEQFF

length: 13
V: TRBV12-3/TRBV12-4
J: TRBJ1-2
CDR3: CASRPIDRGGYTF

length: 13
V: TRBV6-5
J: TRBJ2-1
CDR3: CASSRLPGGGQFF

length: 13
V: TRBV6-5
J: TRBJ1-2
CDR3: CASSYDRDYGYTF

length: 13
V: TRBV7-2
J: TRBJ2-3
CDR3: CASSGRLIGTQYF

length: 15
V: TRBV3-1
J: TRBJ1-6
CDR3: CASSQNYRGNSPLHF

length: 15
V: TRBV3-1
J: TRBJ2-3
CDR3: CASSQDFRQKDTQYF

length: 14
V: TRBV27
J: TRBJ2-7
CDR3: CASRRSGDTYEQYF

length: 16
V: TRBV25-1
J: TRBJ2-1
CDR3: CASSEGAGGLYNEQFF

length: 11
V: TRBV2
J: TRBJ1-2
CDR3: CASLKERGYTF

length: 14
V: TRBV20-1
J: TRBJ2-5
CDR3: CSATLAGGLKTQYF

length: 18
V: TRBV18
J: TRBJ2-1
CDR3: CASSPQTPGLAGGDEQFF

length: 20
V: TRBV15
J: TRBJ1-5
CDR3: CATSRDQNRGPYFGFQPQHF

length: 12
V: TRBV12-3/TRBV12-4
J: TRBJ2-3
CDR3: CASSPDSGTQYF

length: 13
V: TRBV27
J: TRBJ1-2
CDR3: CASMGPGDYGYTF

length: 15
V: TRBV20-1
J: TRBJ2-7
CDR3: CSARDGDRATYEQYF

length: 18
V: TRBV3-1
J: TRBJ1-2
CDR3: CASSQWGQGSGPNYGYTF

length: 15
V: TRBV12-3/TRBV12-4
J: TRBJ2-2
CDR3: CASSSTGTNTGELFF

length: 16
V: TRBV7-9
J: TRBJ1-2
CDR3: CASSSTDWDSKYGYTF